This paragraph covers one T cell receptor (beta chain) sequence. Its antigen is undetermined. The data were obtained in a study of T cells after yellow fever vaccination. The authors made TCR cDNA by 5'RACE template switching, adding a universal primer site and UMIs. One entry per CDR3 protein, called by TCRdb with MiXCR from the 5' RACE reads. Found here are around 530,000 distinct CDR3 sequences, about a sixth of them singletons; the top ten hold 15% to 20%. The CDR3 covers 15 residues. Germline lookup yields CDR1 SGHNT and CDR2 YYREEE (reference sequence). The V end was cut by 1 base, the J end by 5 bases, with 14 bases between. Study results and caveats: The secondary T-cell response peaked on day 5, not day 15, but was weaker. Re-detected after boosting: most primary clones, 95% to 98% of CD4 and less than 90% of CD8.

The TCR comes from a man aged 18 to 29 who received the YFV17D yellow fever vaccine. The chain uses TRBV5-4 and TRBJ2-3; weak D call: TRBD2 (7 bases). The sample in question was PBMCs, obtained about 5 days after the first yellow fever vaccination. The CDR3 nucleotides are TGTGCCAGCAGCTTGAGGGGAGGGGGAAAAGATACGCAGTATTTT. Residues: CASSLRGGGKDTQYF.